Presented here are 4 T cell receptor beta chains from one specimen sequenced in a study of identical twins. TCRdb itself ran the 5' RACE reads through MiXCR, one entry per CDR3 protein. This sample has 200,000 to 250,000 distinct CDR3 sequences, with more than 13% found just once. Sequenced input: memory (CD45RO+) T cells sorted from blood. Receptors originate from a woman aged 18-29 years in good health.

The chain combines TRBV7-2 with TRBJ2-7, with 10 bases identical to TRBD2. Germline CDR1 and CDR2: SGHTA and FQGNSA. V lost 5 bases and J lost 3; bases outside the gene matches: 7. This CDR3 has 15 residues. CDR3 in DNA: TGTGCCAGCAGCCAGCTAGCGGGAGTTATCTACGAGCAGTACTTC. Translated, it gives CASSQLAGVIYEQYF.

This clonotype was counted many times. In DNA, the CDR3 is TGTGCCAGCAGCTTAGACCTAAGTTACGACGAGCAGTACTTC. Translating gives CASSLDLSYDEQYF. J is TRBJ2-7 and V is TRBV7-3, with unresolved D. The CDR3 contains 14 residues. V shed 2 bases and J shed 5 bases, with 13 bases lying between them. Germline CDR1 and CDR2: SGHTA and FQGTGA.

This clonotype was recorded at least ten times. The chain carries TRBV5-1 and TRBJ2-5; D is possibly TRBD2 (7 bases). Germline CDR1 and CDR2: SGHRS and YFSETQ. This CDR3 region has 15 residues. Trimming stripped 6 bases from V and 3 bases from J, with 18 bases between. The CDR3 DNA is TGCGCCAGCACTGATGGAGGGGGGGGTAAAGAGACCCAGTACTTC. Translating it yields CASTDGGGGKETQYF. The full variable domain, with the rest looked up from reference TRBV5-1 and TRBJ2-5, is KAGVTQTPRYLIKTRGQQVTLSCSPISGHRSVSWYQQTPGQGLQFLFEYFSETQRNKGNFPGRFSGRQFSNSRSEMNVSTLELGDSALYLCASTDGGGGKETQYFGPGTRLLVL.

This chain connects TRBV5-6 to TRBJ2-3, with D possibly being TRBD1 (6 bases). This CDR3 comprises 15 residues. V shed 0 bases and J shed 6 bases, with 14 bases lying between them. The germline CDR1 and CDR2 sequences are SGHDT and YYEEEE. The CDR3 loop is CASSLGGPRVDTQYF. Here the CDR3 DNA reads TGTGCCAGCAGCTTGGGGGGGCCACGAGTGGATACGCAGTATTTT.